This TCR beta chain emerged from a study of shared clonotypes between healthy human individuals. This CDR3 has 11 amino acids. Germline V lookup: CDR1 LNHDA, CDR2 SQIVND (reference sequence). V was clipped by 7 bases and J by 0 bases, with 3 bases between them. The table lists this clone with a count of one. On sorted subsets, replicate PCRs used 200 to 250 ng DNA, or tens of thousands of T cell genomes. Sequencing used immunoSEQ multiplex PCR; TCRdb keeps in-frame clones, though not all of them. The table records under 1,900,000 clones, approximately 98.5% of them present only once. The chain couples TRBV19 to TRBJ2-5; no reliable D call. The sequence was obtained from a man aged 30 to 39 in good health. The specimen sequenced was naive CD4+ T cells sorted from blood. This sample's subset: CD45RA+ positively selected. The CDR3 sequence: CASNYQETQYF. CDR3 DNA sequence: TGTGCCAGTAATTACCAAGAGACCCAGTACTTC.